These 3 T cell receptor beta chains originate from one sample sequenced in a study of T cell responses to AZD1222 COVID-19 vaccine. Using immunoSEQ multiplex PCR, the repertoire was profiled, and TCRdb retains in-frame clones only, with some absent. The sample yields more than 110,000 clones, about 90% seen once. The material was peripheral blood, obtained on day 0 of AZD1222 vaccination. Receptors originate from an adult in good health.

This clone came up a few times. The V call is TRBV24-1, the J call TRBJ2-3; a possible D gene is TRBD2 (6 bases). Looked up from germline, CDR1 is KGHDR and CDR2 is SFDVKD. This CDR3 has 15 amino acids. Trimming cost V 4 bases and J 0 bases, with 10 bases left between them. CDR3 sequence (DNA): TGTGCCACCAGTGACTACGGGACTAGCACAGATACGCAGTATTTT. Translation gives CATSDYGTSTDTQYF.

This clone was detected once. The chain uses TRBV3-1 (or the pseudogene TRBV3-2) and TRBJ1-2; the match to TRBD1 covers 7 bases. V dropped 4 bases and J dropped 4; count of bases not matched to a gene: 3. Germline CDR1 LGHDT, CDR2 YNNKEL (reference sequence). The CDR3 runs to 13 residues. CDR3 in amino acids: CASSPNRGYGYTF. CDR3 DNA: TGTGCCAGCAGCCCCAACAGGGGCTATGGCTACACCTTC.

V gene TRBV27 combines with J gene TRBJ1-1; D unclear. This CDR3 is built from 13 residues. The germline CDR1 and CDR2 sequences are MNHEY and SMNVEV (reference sequence). The ends were cut back, 3 bases at V and 11 bases at J, with 16 bases in the middle. The DNA of the CDR3 is TGTGCCAGCAGTTTGGCATGGGAAAGTACGGCTTTCTTT. Translated: CASSLAWESTAFF.